Below, 10 T cell receptor beta chains from the same sample are listed, as sequenced in a study of cytomegalovirus exposure and HLA in healthy donors. The PCR used 60 Vbeta and 13 Jbeta primers. Sequencing was performed with immunoSEQ multiplex PCR; in TCRdb, only in-frame clones are kept and a portion is missing. The sample has 90,000 to 130,000 clones, roughly 80% seen once; the top ten hold roughly 23%. Sequences were obtained from PBMCs. The receptors come from a young man in good health and CMV-seropositive.

DNA of the CDR3: TGTGCCAGCAGTGCCCGGGACAGGATGTATGGCTACACCTTC. Residues: CASSARDRMYGYTF. This chain connects TRBV6-6 to TRBJ1-2; 8 bases are shared with TRBD1. There are 14 residues in the CDR3. Per germline, CDR1 MNHNY and CDR2 SVGAGI (reference sequence). The V gene end was trimmed by 5 bases and the J gene end by 5 bases; junction bases not matched to a gene: 7.

V usage is TRBV6-5 and J usage is TRBJ1-3, with 8 bases that match TRBD1. The germline CDR1 and CDR2 sequences are MNHEY and SVGAGI. The CDR3 spans 16 residues. The ends lost 2 bases at V and 3 bases at J; junction bases unmatched: 6. The DNA for the CDR3 is TGTGCCAGCAGTTACACAGGGGGAAGTGGTGGAAACACCATATATTTT. It codes for CASSYTGGSGGNTIYF.

V and J are TRBV25-1 and TRBJ1-5, with D tentatively TRBD1 (6 bases). Trimming removed 6 bases at V and 0 bases at J, with 6 bases between. The CDR3 totals 13 residues. Per germline, CDR1 MGHDK and CDR2 SYGVNS. The CDR3 spells CASRQGSNQPQHF. CDR3 in DNA: TGTGCCAGCAGACAGGGTAGCAATCAGCCCCAGCATTTT.

The chain uses TRBV6-1 and TRBJ1-3; 7 nucleotides match TRBD1. Germline V gives CDR1 MNHNS, CDR2 SASEGT. Unmatched junction bases numbered 7, after V lost 7 bases and J lost 1 base. CDR3 length equals 15 residues. In DNA, the CDR3 is TGTGCCAGCACCGAACAGGGGAGATCTGGAAACACCATATATTTT. Residues: CASTEQGRSGNTIYF.

The CDR3 region has the DNA TGTGCCACCAGCAGAGACAGGGGCGGCAATGAGCAGTTCTTC. Its translation is CATSRDRGGNEQFF. The gene calls are TRBV15 and TRBJ2-1, with TRBD1 as a possible D gene (6 bases). Germline V gene lookup returns CDR1 LNHNV and CDR2 YYDKDF (reference sequence). V was trimmed by 0 bases and J by 6 bases, leaving 9 bases between them. The CDR3 has 14 amino acids.

The chain joins TRBV9 to TRBJ2-5; 9 bases fit TRBD2. Looked up from germline, CDR1 is SGDLS and CDR2 is YYNGEE. This CDR3 is 15 amino acids long. With 0 bases clipped from V and 7 bases from J, the junction kept 7 bases outside the gene matches. The CDR3 DNA follows: TGTGCCAGCAGCGTAGAAGCGGGGGGTTCAACGACCCAGTACTTC. It codes for CASSVEAGGSTTQYF. The variable domain in full, with the rest retrieved from reference TRBV9 and TRBJ2-5, is DSGVTQTPKHLITATGQRVTLRCSPRSGDLSVYWYQQSLDQGLQFLIQYYNGEERAKGNILERFSAQQFPDLHSELNLSSLELGDSALYFCASSVEAGGSTTQYFGPGTRLLVL.

The CDR3 DNA reads as TGTGCCATAGCTGCGGGGGTTGGCTACGAGCAGTACTTC. Protein product: CAIAAGVGYEQYF. The chain couples TRBV27 to TRBJ2-7; 7 bases map to TRBD2. In germline, CDR1 is MNHEY, CDR2 SMNVEV (reference sequence). V lost 10 bases to trimming and J lost 3 bases; unmatched junction nucleotides: 9. The length of the CDR3 is 13 residues.

The V call is TRBV10-3, the J call TRBJ1-3, with D possibly being TRBD1 (5 bases). V was clipped by 3 bases and J by 4 bases, with 13 bases between them. The CDR3 covers 15 residues. CDR1 and CDR2 (germline): ENHRY, SYGVKD. CDR3 bases: TGTGCCATCAGTGATCCGGGGACTGTAGGAAACACCATATATTTT. This codes for CAISDPGTVGNTIYF.

The V and J genes are TRBV9 and TRBJ2-3; possible D gene TRBD2, 6 bases. CDR1 SGDLS and CDR2 YYNGEE come from the germline V gene. The CDR3 is 16 amino acids. Trimming pared 3 bases from V and 0 bases from J, leaving 14 bases between. CDR3 DNA sequence: TGTGCCAGCAGCGGCAGCTACGGGAGAAGCACAGATACGCAGTATTTT. It yields the protein CASSGSYGRSTDTQYF.

Only a few counts were recorded for this clone. The V call is TRBV7-9, the J call TRBJ1-5, with unresolved D. Germline values: CDR1 SEHNR, CDR2 FQNEAQ (reference sequence). This CDR3 contains 15 residues. V dropped 5 bases and J dropped 10 bases, with 21 bases sitting between them. The CDR3 sequence is CASSQDLPWSSPQHF. The CDR3, as DNA: TGTGCCAGCAGCCAAGATTTACCTTGGAGCAGCCCCCAGCATTTT.